This T cell receptor beta chain originates from a study of T cell responses to AZD1222 COVID-19 vaccine. About the study: Second-dose intervals of approximately 4 or approximately 12 weeks were pooled.

Notes on the study in general: Seropositive status at baseline applied to only a handful of AZD1222 recipients. Repertoire collection took place solely once the T cell response had peaked.

This clone was recorded once. Its target is unknown. Here immunoSEQ multiplex PCR was the method, and the copy in TCRdb shows in-frame clones only, minus some. Of some 130,000 clones in the sample, about four fifths were seen once. The CDR3 consists of 15 residues. V was trimmed by 2 bases and J by 4 bases, leaving 9 bases between them. Germline V gene sequence: CDR1 LNHNV, CDR2 YYDKDF (reference sequence). The chain has TRBV15 and TRBJ2-6; D is tentatively TRBD1 or TRBD2 (5 bases each). The sequence was obtained from an adult in good health. This material consisted of peripheral blood, taken on day 0 of AZD1222 vaccination. The CDR3 region has the DNA TGTGCCACCAGCAGACGAGGGGCCGGGGCCAACGTCCTGACTTTC. Translating it yields CATSRRGAGANVLTF.